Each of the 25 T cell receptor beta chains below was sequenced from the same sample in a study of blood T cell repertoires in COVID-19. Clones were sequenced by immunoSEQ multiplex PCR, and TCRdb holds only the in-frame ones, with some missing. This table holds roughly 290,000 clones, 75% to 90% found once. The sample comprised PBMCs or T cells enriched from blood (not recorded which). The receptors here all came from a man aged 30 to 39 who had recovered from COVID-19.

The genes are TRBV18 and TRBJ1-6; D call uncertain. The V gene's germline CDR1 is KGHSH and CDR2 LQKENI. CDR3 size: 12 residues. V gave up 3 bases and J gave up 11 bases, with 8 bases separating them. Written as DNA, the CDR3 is TGTGCCAGCTCACCTAATGTAGCACCCCTCCACTTT. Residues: CASSPNVAPLHF.

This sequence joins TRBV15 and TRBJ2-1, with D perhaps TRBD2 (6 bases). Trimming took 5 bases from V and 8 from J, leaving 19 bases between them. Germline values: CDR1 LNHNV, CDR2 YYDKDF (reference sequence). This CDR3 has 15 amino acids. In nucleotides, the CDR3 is TGTGCCACCAGCGTGCTGGGCGGGGACGGGTATGAGCAGTTCTTC. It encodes CATSVLGGDGYEQFF.

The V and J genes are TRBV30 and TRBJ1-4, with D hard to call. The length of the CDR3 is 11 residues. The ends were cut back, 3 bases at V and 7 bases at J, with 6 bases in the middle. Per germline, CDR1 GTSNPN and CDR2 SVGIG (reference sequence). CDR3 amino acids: CAWRAGEKLFF. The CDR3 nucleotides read TGTGCCTGGAGGGCAGGTGAAAAACTGTTTTTT.

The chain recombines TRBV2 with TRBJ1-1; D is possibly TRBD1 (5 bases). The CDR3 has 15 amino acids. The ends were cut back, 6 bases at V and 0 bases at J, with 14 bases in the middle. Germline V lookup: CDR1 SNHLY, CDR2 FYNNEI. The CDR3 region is CASRAETVMNTEAFF. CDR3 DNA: TGTGCCAGCAGGGCCGAGACAGTAATGAACACTGAAGCTTTCTTT. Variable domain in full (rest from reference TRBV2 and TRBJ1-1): EPEVTQTPSHQVTQMGQEVILRCVPISNHLYFYWYRQILGQKVEFLVSFYNNEISEKSEIFDDQFSVERPDGSNFTLKIRSTKLEDSAMYFCASRAETVMNTEAFFGQGTRLTVV.

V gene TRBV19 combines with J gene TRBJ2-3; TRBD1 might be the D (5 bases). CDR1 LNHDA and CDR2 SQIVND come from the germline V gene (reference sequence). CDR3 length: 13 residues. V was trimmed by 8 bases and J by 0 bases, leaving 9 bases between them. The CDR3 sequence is CASRAGSTDTQYF. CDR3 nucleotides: TGTGCCAGTCGGGCAGGGAGCACAGATACGCAGTATTTT. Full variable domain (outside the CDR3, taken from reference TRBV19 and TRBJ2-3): DGGITQSPKYLFRKEGQNVTLSCEQNLNHDAMYWYRQDPGQGLRLIYYSQIVNDFQKGDIAEGYSVSREKKESFPLTVTSAQKNPTAFYLCASRAGSTDTQYFGPGTRLTVL.

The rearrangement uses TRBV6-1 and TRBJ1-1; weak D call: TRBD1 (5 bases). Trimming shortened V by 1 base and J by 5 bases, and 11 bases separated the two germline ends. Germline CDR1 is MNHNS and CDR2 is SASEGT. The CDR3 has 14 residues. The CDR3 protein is CASSEVGRVTEAFF. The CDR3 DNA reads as TGTGCCAGCAGTGAAGTGGGCAGGGTTACTGAAGCTTTCTTT.

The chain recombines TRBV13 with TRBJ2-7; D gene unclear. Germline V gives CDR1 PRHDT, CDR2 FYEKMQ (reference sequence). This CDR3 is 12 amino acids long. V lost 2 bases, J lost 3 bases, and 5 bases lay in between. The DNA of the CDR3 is TGTGCCAGCAGCTTAAACAGCTACGAGCAGTACTTC. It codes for CASSLNSYEQYF.

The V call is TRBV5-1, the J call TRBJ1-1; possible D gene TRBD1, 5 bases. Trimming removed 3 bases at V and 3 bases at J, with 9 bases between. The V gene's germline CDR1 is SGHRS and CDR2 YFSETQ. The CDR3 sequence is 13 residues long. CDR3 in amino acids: CASSSGDYTEAFF. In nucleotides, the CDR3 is TGCGCCAGCAGCTCGGGGGACTACACTGAAGCTTTCTTT.

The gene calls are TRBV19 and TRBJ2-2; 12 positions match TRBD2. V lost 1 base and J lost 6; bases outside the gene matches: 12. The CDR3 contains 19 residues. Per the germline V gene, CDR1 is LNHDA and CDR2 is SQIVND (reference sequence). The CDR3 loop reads CASSIGSLAGGLRAGELFF. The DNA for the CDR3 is TGTGCCAGTAGTATAGGGTCACTAGCGGGGGGCCTACGCGCCGGGGAGCTGTTTTTT.

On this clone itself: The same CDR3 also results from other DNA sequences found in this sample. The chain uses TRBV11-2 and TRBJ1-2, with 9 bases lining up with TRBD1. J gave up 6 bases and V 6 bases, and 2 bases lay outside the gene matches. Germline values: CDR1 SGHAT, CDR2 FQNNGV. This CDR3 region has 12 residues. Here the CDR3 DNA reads TGTGCCAGCAGTCGGACAGGGGATGGCTACACCTTC. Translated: CASSRTGDGYTF.

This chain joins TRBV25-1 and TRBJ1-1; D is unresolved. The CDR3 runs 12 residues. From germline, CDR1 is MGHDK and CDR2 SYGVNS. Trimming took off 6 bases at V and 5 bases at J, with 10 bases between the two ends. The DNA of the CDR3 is TGTGCCAGCAGAGACTCCGGGACTGAAGCTTTCTTT. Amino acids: CASRDSGTEAFF. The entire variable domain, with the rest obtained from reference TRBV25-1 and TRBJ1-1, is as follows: EADIYQTPRYLVIGTGKKITLECSQTMGHDKMYWYQQDPGMELHLIHYSYGVNSTEKGDLSSESTVSRIRTEHFPLTLESARPSHTSQYLCASRDSGTEAFFGQGTRLTVV.

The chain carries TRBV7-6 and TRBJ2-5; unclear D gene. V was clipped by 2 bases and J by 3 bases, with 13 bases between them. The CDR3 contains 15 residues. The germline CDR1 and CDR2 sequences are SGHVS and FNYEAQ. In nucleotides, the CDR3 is TGTGCCAGCAGCTTAACCCCCTATTCCAAAGAGACCCAGTACTTC. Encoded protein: CASSLTPYSKETQYF.

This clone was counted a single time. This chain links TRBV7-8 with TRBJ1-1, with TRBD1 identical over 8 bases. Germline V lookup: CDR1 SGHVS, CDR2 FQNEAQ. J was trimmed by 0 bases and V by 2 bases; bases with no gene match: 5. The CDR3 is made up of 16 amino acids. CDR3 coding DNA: TGTGCCAGCAGCTTACAGGGGGCAGCGATGAACACTGAAGCTTTCTTT. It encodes CASSLQGAAMNTEAFF.

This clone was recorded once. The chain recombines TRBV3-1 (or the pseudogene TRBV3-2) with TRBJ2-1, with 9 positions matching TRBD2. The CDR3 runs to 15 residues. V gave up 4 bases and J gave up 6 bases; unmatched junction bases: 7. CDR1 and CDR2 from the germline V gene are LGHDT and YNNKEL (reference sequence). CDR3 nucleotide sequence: TGTGCCAGCAGCCCCCGGGGACTAGCCATCAATGAGCAGTTCTTC. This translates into CASSPRGLAINEQFF.

The CDR3: CASCDLDQPQHF. In DNA, the CDR3 is TGTGCCAGTTGCGATTTGGATCAGCCCCAGCATTTT. V is TRBV19 and J is TRBJ1-5; no clear D gene. The V gene lost 8 bases and the J gene lost 5 bases, with 10 bases spanning the gap. This CDR3 contains 12 residues. The germline V gene encodes CDR1 LNHDA and CDR2 SQIVND (reference sequence). Based on the CDR3 plus reference TRBV19 and TRBJ1-5, the full variable domain is DGGITQSPKYLFRKEGQNVTLSCEQNLNHDAMYWYRQDPGQGLRLIYYSQIVNDFQKGDIAEGYSVSREKKESFPLTVTSAQKNPTAFYLCASCDLDQPQHFGDGTRLSIL.

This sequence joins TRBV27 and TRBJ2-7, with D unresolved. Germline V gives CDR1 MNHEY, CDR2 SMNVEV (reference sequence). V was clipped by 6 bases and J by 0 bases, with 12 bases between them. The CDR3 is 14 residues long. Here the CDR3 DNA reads TGTGCCAGCAGGAGGAGCCCCCTCTCCTACGAGCAGTACTTC. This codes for CASRRSPLSYEQYF.

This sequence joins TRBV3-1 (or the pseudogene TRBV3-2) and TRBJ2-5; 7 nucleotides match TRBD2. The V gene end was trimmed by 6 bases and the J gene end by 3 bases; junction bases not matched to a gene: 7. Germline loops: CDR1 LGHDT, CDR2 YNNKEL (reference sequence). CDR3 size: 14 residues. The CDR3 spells CASRELGGEETQYF. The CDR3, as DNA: TGTGCCAGCAGGGAACTTGGGGGGGAAGAGACCCAGTACTTC.

The CDR3 DNA sequence: TGCAGCGTTTCCGGGACAGGCAACCGAGTTAGCTACGAGCAGTACTTC. Translated: CSVSGTGNRVSYEQYF. This chain links TRBV29-1 with TRBJ2-7, with 8 bases aligning to TRBD1. Germline CDR1 SQVTM, CDR2 ANQGSEA. J lost 3 bases, V lost 5 bases, and 15 bases had no gene match. CDR3 length: 16 residues.

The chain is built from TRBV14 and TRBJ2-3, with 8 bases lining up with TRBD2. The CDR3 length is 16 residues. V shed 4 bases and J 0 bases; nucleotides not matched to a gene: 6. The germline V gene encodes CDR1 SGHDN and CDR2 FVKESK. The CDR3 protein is CASSRELAASTDTQYF. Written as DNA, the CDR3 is TGTGCCAGCAGCCGTGAACTAGCGGCTAGCACAGATACGCAGTATTTT.

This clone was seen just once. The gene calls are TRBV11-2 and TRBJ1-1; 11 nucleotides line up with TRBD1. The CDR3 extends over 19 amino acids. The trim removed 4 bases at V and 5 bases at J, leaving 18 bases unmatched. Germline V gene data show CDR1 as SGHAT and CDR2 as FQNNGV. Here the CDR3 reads CASSSGTGGVLPDLTEAFF. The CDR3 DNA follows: TGTGCCAGCAGCTCTGGGACAGGGGGGGTGTTACCTGATTTGACTGAAGCTTTCTTT. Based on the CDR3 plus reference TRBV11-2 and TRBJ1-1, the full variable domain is EAGVAQSPRYKIIEKRQSVAFWCNPISGHATLYWYQQILGQGPKLLIQFQNNGVVDDSQLPKDRFSAERLKGVDSTLKIQPAKLEDSAVYLCASSSGTGGVLPDLTEAFFGQGTRLTVV.

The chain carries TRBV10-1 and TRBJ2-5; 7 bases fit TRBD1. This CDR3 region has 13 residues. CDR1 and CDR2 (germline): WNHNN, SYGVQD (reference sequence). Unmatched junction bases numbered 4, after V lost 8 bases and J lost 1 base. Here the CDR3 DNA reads TGCGCCAGCCGGGACAGCATCCAAGAGACCCAGTACTTC. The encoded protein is CASRDSIQETQYF.

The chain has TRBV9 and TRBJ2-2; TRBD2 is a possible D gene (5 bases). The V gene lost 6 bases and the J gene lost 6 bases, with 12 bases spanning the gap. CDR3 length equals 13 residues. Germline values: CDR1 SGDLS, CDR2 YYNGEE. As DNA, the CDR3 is TGTGCCAGCAACCCCGGGATTTCCGGGGAGCTGTTTTTT. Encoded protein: CASNPGISGELFF. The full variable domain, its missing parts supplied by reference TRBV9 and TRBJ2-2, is DSGVTQTPKHLITATGQRVTLRCSPRSGDLSVYWYQQSLDQGLQFLIQYYNGEERAKGNILERFSAQQFPDLHSELNLSSLELGDSALYFCASNPGISGELFFGEGSRLTVL.

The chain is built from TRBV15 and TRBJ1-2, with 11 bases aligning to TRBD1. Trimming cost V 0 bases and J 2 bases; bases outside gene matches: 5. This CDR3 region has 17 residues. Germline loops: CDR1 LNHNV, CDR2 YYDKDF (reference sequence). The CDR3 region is CATSRDGTGGRNYGYTF. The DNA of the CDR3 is TGTGCCACCAGCAGAGATGGGACAGGGGGGCGGAACTATGGCTACACCTTC.

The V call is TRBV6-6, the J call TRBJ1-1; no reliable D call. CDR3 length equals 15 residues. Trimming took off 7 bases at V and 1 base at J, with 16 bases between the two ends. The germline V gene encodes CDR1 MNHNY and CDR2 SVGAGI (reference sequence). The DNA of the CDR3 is TGTGCCAGCACGCTAGGTATGGCCCCGAACACTGAAGCTTTCTTT. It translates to CASTLGMAPNTEAFF.

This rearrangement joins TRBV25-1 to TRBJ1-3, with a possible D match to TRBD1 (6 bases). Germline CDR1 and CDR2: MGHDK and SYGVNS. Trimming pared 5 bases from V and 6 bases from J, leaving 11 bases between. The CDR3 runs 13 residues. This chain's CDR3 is CASSQGSANTIYF. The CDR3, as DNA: TGTGCCAGCAGTCAGGGGTCCGCAAACACCATATATTTT. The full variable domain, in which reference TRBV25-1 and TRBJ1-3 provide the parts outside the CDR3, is EADIYQTPRYLVIGTGKKITLECSQTMGHDKMYWYQQDPGMELHLIHYSYGVNSTEKGDLSSESTVSRIRTEHFPLTLESARPSHTSQYLCASSQGSANTIYFGEGSWLTVV.